This T cell receptor (beta chain) was found in a study of T cell repertoires in cytomegalovirus infection. This clonotype was picked up a small number of times. Its specificity is not known. Germline values: CDR1 LNHNV, CDR2 YYDKDF (reference sequence). V lost 8 bases, J lost 0 bases, and 14 bases lay in between. The length of the CDR3 is 15 residues. TCRdb used MiXCR to reprocess the reads, holding one entry per CDR3 protein. The sample holds around 330,000 distinct CDR3 sequences, 17% seen once. General study findings and limits: Clonotypes of TCR beta that were HLA-C-restricted and CMV-specific dominated the ex vivo response.

The V gene is TRBV15, the J gene TRBJ1-3, with D unclear. The sequence derives from a human donor in good health (CMV status not recorded). Some clones in this sample may be carry-over from other donors' samples. Specimen: PBMCs. This CDR3 reads CATGPGPSSGNTIYF. For the CDR3, the DNA is TGTGCCACCGGCCCCGGTCCTAGCTCTGGAAACACCATATATTTT.